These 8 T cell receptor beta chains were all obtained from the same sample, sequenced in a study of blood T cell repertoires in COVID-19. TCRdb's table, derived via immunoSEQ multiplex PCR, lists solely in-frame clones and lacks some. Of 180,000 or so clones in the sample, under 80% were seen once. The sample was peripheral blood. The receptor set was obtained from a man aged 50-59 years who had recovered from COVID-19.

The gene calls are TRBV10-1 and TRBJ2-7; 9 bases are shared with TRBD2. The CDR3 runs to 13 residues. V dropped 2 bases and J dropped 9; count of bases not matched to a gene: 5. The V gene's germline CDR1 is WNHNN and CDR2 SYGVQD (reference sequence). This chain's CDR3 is CASSEETSGTQYF. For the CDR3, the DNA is TGCGCCAGCAGTGAGGAGACTAGCGGTACGCAGTACTTC.

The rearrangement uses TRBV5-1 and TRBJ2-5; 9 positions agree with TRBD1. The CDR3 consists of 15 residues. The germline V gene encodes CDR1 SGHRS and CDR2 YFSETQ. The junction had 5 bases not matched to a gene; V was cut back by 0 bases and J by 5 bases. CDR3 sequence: CASSLALGQGETQYF. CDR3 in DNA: TGCGCCAGCAGCTTGGCCCTGGGACAGGGCGAGACCCAGTACTTC.

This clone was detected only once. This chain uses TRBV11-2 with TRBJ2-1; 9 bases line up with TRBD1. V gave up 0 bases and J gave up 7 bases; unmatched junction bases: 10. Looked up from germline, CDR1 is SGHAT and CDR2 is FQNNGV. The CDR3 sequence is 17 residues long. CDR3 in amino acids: CASSLEIGTGLRNEQFF. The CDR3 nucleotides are TGTGCCAGCAGCTTAGAAATCGGGACAGGGTTGAGAAATGAGCAGTTCTTC.

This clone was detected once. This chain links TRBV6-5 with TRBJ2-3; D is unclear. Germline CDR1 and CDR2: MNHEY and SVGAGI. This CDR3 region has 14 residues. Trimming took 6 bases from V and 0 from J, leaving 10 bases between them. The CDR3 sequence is CASSILYSTDTQYF. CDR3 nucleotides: TGTGCCAGCAGCATTCTCTATAGCACAGATACGCAGTATTTT.

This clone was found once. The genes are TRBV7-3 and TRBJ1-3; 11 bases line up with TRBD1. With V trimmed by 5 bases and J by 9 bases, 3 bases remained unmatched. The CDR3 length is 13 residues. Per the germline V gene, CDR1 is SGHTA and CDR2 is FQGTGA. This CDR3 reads CASSPGTGGTIYF. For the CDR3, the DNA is TGTGCCAGCAGCCCTGGGACAGGGGGCACCATATATTTT.

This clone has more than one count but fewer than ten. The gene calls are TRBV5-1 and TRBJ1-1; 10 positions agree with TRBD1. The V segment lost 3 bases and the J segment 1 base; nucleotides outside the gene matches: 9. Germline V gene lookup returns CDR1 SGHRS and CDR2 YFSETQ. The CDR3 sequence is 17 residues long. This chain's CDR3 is CASSWTGTGAANTEAFF. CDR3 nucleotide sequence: TGCGCCAGCAGCTGGACCGGGACAGGGGCGGCGAACACTGAAGCTTTCTTT.

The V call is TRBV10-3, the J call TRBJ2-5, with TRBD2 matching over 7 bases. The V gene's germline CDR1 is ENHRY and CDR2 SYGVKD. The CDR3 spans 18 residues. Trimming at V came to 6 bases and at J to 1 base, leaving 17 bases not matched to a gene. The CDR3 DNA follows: TGTGCCATCAGGGACCAAGCGGGGCGCACCGGGTCCCAAGAGACCCAGTACTTC. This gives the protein CAIRDQAGRTGSQETQYF.

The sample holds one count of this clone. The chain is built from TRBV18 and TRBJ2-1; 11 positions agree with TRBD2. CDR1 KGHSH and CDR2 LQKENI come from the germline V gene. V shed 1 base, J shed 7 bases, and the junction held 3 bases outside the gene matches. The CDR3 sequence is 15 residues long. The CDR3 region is CASSPQWTSGNEQFF. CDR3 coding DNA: TGTGCCAGCTCACCACAATGGACTAGCGGGAATGAGCAGTTCTTC.